This is a list of T cell receptor beta chains from one sample in a study of shared clonotypes between healthy human individuals. The repertoire was sequenced with immunoSEQ multiplex PCR; TCRdb's copy has only in-frame clones and lacks some. The sample has about 2.1 million clones, 90% to 95% seen once. The specimen was naive CD8+ T cells from PBMCs. The source is a young man in good health. Some clones in this sample may be carry-over from other donors' samples. CDR3s include the opening cysteine and the closing phenylalanine or tryptophan. A D gene is named only where the DNA matches it firmly. Only part of the rows carry a size: once, few, many, or a class if the clone is expanded.

clone_size d_call j_call cdr3_length v_call cdr3_aa cdr3_nt
. . TRBJ2-5 13 TRBV28 CASSLPLDETQYF TGTGCCAGCTCCCTTCCCTTGGACGAGACCCAGTACTTC
few . TRBJ1-1 15 TRBV28 CASSLYGALNTEAFF TGTGCCAGCAGTTTATATGGAGCATTGAACACTGAAGCTTTCTTT
few . TRBJ1-2 12 TRBV6-5 CASSTTGDGYTF TGTGCCAGCAGTACTACCGGAGATGGCTACACCTTC
once . TRBJ2-5 13 TRBV28 CASSLNPAETQYF TGTGCCAGCAGTTTAAACCCAGCCGAGACCCAGTACTTC
. . TRBJ2-7 14 TRBV9 CASSGGANSYEQYF TGTGCCAGCAGCGGTGGGGCGAATTCCTACGAGCAGTACTTC
. . TRBJ2-2 12 TRBV14 CASSVHTGELFF TGTGCCAGCAGCGTGCACACCGGGGAGCTGTTTTTT
. . TRBJ2-3 15 TRBV5-6 CASSLWRISTDTQYF TGTGCCAGCAGCTTGTGGCGAATAAGCACAGATACGCAGTATTTT
. . TRBJ1-4 15 TRBV10-1 CASSEMGEPNEKLFF TGCGCCAGCAGTGAGATGGGGGAACCGAATGAAAAACTGTTTTTT
. . TRBJ2-7 14 TRBV27 CASSLSVPSYEQYF TGTGCCAGCAGTTTATCGGTCCCCTCCTACGAGCAGTACTTC
. . TRBJ2-2 15 TRBV6-5 CASSYVGEGTGELFF TGTGCCAGCAGTTACGTGGGGGAAGGCACCGGGGAGCTGTTTTTT
. . TRBJ2-7 18 TRBV6-1 CASSEEEVTGILPYEQYF TGTGCCAGCAGTGAAGAAGAAGTGACAGGAATCCTACCCTACGAGCAGTACTTC
once . TRBJ1-2 12 TRBV6-1 CASSGGFYGYTF TGTGCCAGCAGTGGAGGGTTCTATGGCTACACCTTC
. . TRBJ2-2 14 TRBV27 CASSPNGTPGELFF TGTGCCAGCAGTCCGAACGGGACTCCCGGGGAGCTGTTTTTT
. TRBD2 TRBJ2-2 15 TRBV5-1 CASNYREAGTGELFF TGCGCCAGCAATTACCGGGAGGCCGGCACCGGGGAGCTGTTTTTT
once . TRBJ2-2 16 TRBV6-5 CASSYSSGELTGELFF TGTGCCAGCAGTTACTCATCGGGGGAACTTACCGGGGAGCTGTTTTTT
. . TRBJ2-3 15 TRBV7-2 CASSLVGIHTDTQYF TGTGCCAGCAGCTTAGTGGGGATCCACACAGATACGCAGTATTTT
. TRBD2 TRBJ2-5 15 TRBV28 CASSGGLAGEETQYF TGTGCCAGCAGTGGGGGACTAGCGGGAGAGGAGACCCAGTACTTC
. . TRBJ1-1 11 TRBV29-1 CSVGGLYVAFF TGCAGCGTGGGGGGTTTATATGTCGCTTTCTTT
. TRBD2 TRBJ2-4 14 TRBV6-5 CATAPGRAGNIQYF TGTGCCACGGCCCCCGGGAGGGCCGGGAACATTCAGTACTTC
. TRBD2 TRBJ2-1 15 TRBV7-6 CASSFGGSKDNEQFF TGTGCCAGCAGCTTCGGCGGGAGTAAAGACAATGAGCAGTTCTTC
. . TRBJ2-1 16 TRBV7-2 CASSAGHEVNYNEQFF TGTGCCAGCAGCGCGGGACACGAAGTAAACTACAATGAGCAGTTCTTC
. TRBD2 TRBJ2-1 12 TRBV7-6 CASSLLAGEQFF TGTGCCAGCAGCTTGCTAGCGGGAGAGCAGTTCTTC
. TRBD1 TRBJ1-2 18 TRBV2 CASILGGDRDFVGYGYTF TGTGCCAGCATCTTGGGAGGGGACAGGGATTTTGTAGGCTATGGCTACACCTTC
. TRBD1 TRBJ2-7 15 TRBV27 CASSSPTGRSNEQYF TGTGCCAGCAGTTCCCCGACAGGGAGAAGTAACGAGCAGTACTTC
. . TRBJ1-5 14 TRBV7-9 CASSFSGGGSAQHF TGTGCCAGCAGCTTCTCGGGGGGGGGCTCGGCCCAGCATTTT
. . TRBJ2-7 14 TRBV7-8 CASSSGGRFYEQYF TGTGCCAGCAGCTCCGGGGGACGGTTCTACGAGCAGTACTTC
. TRBD1 TRBJ1-1 15 TRBV7-9 CASSSRTGEDTEAFF TGTGCCAGCAGCTCACGGACAGGGGAGGACACTGAAGCTTTCTTT
once TRBD2 TRBJ2-7 19 TRBV7-2 CASSPTTPHLSGRAYEQYF TGTGCCAGCAGCCCCACGACGCCGCATTTGAGCGGGAGGGCCTACGAGCAGTACTTC
. . TRBJ2-7 14 TRBV9 CASSHGRNNYEQYF TGTGCCAGCAGCCACGGACGGAATAACTACGAGCAGTACTTC
. TRBD1 TRBJ1-2 14 TRBV27 CASSPQGGYYGYTF TGTGCCAGCAGTCCACAGGGGGGGTACTATGGCTACACCTTC
. . TRBJ2-5 16 TRBV29-1 CSVEDWAVLNAETQYF TGCAGCGTTGAAGACTGGGCAGTCCTTAATGCAGAGACCCAGTACTTC
. TRBD1 TRBJ2-3 17 TRBV9 CASSGQATGGASDTQYF TGTGCCAGCAGCGGCCAGGCGACAGGGGGCGCCTCAGATACGCAGTATTTT
. TRBD2 TRBJ2-3 16 TRBV5-1 CASSGRLAGGTDTQYF TGCGCCAGCAGCGGACGACTAGCGGGGGGCACAGATACGCAGTATTTT
. TRBD1 TRBJ2-1 15 TRBV5-1 CASSSPGQGINEQFF TGCGCCAGCAGCTCTCCGGGACAGGGGATCAATGAGCAGTTCTTC
. . TRBJ2-3 12 TRBV7-9 CASTGLADTQYF TGTGCCAGCACAGGGCTCGCGGATACGCAGTATTTT
. . TRBJ1-4 16 TRBV4-3 CASSHVQGGLEEKLFF TGCGCCAGCAGCCATGTCCAGGGTGGGTTGGAGGAAAAACTGTTTTTT
. . TRBJ2-4 13 TRBV11-2 CASSSISTVIQYF TGTGCCAGCAGTTCAATTTCCACCGTGATTCAGTACTTC
. . TRBJ1-5 14 TRBV9 CASSGGGWGQPQHF TGTGCCAGCAGCGGAGGCGGATGGGGGCAGCCCCAGCATTTT
. . TRBJ2-1 11 TRBV20-1 CSATPSLEQFF TGCAGTGCTACCCCTTCCTTGGAGCAGTTCTTC
once TRBD2 TRBJ2-1 14 TRBV11-1 CASNILASYNEQFF TGTGCCAGCAACATACTAGCGTCCTACAATGAGCAGTTCTTC
. TRBD2 TRBJ2-3 17 TRBV19 CASSKPGLGTSTDTQYF TGTGCCAGTAGTAAACCGGGACTAGGGACTAGCACAGATACGCAGTATTTT
. TRBD1 TRBJ1-2 15 TRBV4-3 CASSQVTGGNYGYTF TGCGCCAGCAGCCAAGTAACAGGGGGGAACTATGGCTACACCTTC
once TRBD1 TRBJ2-7 16 TRBV30 CAWSAQGQGRFREQYF TGTGCCTGGAGTGCGCAGGGACAGGGGAGATTTCGCGAGCAGTACTTC
. . TRBJ1-5 15 TRBV6-1 CASSDTDKGDRPQHF TGTGCCAGCAGTGATACGGACAAAGGGGATCGGCCCCAGCATTTT
. TRBD1 TRBJ2-7 16 TRBV2 CASSETFRQGSYEQYF TGTGCCAGCAGTGAAACCTTTCGACAGGGGTCCTACGAGCAGTACTTC
. TRBD1 TRBJ1-2 14 TRBV9 CASSGAGQGVGYTF TGTGCCAGCAGCGGCGCGGGACAGGGTGTCGGCTACACCTTC
. . TRBJ2-7 14 TRBV7-9 CASSLGPIPHEQYF TGTGCCAGCAGCTTAGGTCCGATCCCCCACGAGCAGTACTTC
. TRBD2 TRBJ2-3 15 TRBV9 CASTRTSAFTDTQYF TGTGCCAGCACCAGAACTAGCGCGTTCACAGATACGCAGTATTTT